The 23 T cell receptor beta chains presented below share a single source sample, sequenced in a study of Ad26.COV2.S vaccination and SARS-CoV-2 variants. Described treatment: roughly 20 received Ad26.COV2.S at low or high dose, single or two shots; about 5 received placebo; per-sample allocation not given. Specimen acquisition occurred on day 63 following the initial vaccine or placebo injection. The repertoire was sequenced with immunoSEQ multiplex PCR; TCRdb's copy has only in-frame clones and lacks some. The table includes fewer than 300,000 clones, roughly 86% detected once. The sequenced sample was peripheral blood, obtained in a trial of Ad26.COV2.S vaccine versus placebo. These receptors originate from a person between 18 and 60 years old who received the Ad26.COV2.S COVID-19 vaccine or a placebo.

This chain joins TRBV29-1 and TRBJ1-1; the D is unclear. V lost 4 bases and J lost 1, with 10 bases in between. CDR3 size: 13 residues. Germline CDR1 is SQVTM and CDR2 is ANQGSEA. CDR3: CSVGMMKNTEAFF. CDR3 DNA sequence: TGCAGCGTTGGTATGATGAAGAACACTGAAGCTTTCTTT.

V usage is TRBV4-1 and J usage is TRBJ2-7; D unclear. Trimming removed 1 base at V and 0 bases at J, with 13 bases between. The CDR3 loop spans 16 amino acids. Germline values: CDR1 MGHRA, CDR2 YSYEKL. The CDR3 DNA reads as TGCGCCAGCAGCCAAGTGGCCGGCTTTAGCTCCTACGAGCAGTACTTC. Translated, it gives CASSQVAGFSSYEQYF.

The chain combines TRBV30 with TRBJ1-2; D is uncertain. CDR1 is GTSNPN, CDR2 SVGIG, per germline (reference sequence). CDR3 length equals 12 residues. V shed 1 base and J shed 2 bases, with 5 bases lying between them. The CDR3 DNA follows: TGTGCCTGGAGTGGCCTAAACTATGGCTACACCTTC. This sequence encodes CAWSGLNYGYTF.

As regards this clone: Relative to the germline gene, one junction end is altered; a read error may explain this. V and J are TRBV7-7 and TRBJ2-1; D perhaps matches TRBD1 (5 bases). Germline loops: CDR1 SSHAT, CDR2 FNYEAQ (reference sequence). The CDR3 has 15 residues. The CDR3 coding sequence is TGTGCTAGCAGCTTAGGGCAGGGAAGTTACAATGAGCAGTTCTTC. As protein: CASSLGQGSYNEQFF.

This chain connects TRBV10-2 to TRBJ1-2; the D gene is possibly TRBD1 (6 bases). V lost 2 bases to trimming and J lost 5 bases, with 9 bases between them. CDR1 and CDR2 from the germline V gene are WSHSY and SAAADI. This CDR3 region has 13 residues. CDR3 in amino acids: CASSETGRYGYTF. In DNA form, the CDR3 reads TGCGCCAGCAGTGAGACAGGGCGGTATGGCTACACCTTC.

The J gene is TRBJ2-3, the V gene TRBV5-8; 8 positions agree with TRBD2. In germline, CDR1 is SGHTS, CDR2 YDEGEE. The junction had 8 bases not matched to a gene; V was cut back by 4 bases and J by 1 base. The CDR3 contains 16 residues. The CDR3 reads CASSKPRSGGTDTQYF. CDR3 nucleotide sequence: TGTGCCAGCAGCAAGCCTCGTAGCGGGGGCACAGATACGCAGTATTTT.

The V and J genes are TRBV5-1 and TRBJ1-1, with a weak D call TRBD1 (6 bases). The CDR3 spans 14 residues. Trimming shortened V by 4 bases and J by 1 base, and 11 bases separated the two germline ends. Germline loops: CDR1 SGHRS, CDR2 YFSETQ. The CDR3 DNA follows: TGCGCCAGCAGCCCAAGACAGGAGAACACTGAAGCTTTCTTT. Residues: CASSPRQENTEAFF.

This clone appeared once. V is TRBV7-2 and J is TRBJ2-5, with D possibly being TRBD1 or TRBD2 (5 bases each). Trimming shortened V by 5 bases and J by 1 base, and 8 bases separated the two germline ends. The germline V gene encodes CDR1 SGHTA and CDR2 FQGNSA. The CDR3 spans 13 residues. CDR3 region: CASSGTIQETQYF. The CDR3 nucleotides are TGTGCCAGCAGCGGGACCATCCAAGAGACCCAGTACTTC.

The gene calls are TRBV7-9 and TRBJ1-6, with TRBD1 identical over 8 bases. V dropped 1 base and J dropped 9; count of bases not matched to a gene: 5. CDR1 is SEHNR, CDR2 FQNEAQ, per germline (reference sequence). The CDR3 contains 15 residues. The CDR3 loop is CASSLDGQGGSPLHF. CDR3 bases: TGTGCCAGCAGCTTAGATGGACAGGGAGGTTCACCCCTCCACTTT.

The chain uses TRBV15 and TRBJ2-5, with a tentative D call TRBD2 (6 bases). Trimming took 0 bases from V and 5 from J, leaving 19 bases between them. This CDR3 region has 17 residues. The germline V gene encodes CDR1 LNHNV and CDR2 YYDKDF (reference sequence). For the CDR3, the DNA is TGTGCCACCAGCAGAGAACTCCCCTCAACTAGCAGGGAGACCCAGTACTTC. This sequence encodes CATSRELPSTSRETQYF.

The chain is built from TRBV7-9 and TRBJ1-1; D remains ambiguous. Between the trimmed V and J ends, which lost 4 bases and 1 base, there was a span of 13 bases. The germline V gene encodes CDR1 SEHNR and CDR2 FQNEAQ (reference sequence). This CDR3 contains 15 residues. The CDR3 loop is CASSSLNVGNTEAFF. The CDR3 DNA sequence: TGTGCCAGCAGCTCTCTAAACGTGGGGAACACTGAAGCTTTCTTT.

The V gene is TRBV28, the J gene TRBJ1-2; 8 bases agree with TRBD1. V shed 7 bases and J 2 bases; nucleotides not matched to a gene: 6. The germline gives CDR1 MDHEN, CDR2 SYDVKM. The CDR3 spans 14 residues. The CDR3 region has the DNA TGTGCCAGCACCACCTGGACAGGGAACTATGGCTACACCTTC. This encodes CASTTWTGNYGYTF.

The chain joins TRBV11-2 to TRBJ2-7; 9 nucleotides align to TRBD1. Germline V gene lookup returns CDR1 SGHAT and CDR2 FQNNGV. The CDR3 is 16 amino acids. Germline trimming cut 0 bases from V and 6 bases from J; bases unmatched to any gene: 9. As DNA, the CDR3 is TGTGCCAGCAGCTTAGATAGGGACAGGGTTATCGGCGAGCAGTACTTC. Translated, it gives CASSLDRDRVIGEQYF.

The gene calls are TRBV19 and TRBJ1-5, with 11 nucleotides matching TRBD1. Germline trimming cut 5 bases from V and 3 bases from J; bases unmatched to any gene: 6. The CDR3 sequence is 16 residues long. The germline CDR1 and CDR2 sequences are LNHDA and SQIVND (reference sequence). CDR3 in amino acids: CASSARTGGYNQPQHF. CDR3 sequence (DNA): TGTGCCAGTAGTGCCCGGACAGGGGGCTACAATCAGCCCCAGCATTTT. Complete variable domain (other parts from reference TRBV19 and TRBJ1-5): DGGITQSPKYLFRKEGQNVTLSCEQNLNHDAMYWYRQDPGQGLRLIYYSQIVNDFQKGDIAEGYSVSREKKESFPLTVTSAQKNPTAFYLCASSARTGGYNQPQHFGDGTRLSIL.

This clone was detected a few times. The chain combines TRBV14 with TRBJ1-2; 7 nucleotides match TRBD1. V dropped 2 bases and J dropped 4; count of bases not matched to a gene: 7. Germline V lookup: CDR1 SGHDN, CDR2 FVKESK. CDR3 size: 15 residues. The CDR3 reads CASSQHPGQLYGYTF. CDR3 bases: TGTGCCAGCAGCCAACATCCGGGACAGCTCTATGGCTACACCTTC. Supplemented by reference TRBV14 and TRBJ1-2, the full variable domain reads EAGVTQFPSHSVIEKGQTVTLRCDPISGHDNLYWYRRVMGKEIKFLLHFVKESKQDESGMPNNRFLAERTGGTYSTLKVQPAELEDSGVYFCASSQHPGQLYGYTFGSGTRLTVV.

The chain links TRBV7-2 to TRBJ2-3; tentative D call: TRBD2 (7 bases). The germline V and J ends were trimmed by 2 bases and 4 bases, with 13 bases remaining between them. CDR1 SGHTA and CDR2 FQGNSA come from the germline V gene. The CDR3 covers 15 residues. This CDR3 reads CASSLLGGAADTQYF. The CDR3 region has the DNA TGTGCCAGCAGCTTACTAGGGGGGGCCGCAGATACGCAGTATTTT.

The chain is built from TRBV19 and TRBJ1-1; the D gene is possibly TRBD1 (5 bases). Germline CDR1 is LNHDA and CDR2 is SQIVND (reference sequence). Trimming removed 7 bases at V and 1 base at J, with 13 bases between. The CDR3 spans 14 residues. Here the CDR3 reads CASKNGGTNTEAFF. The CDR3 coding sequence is TGTGCCAGTAAAAACGGGGGGACGAACACTGAAGCTTTCTTT.

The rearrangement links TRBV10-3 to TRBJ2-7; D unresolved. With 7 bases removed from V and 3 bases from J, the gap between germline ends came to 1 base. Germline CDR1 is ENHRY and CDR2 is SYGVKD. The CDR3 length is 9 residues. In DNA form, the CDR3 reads TGTGCCATCAACTACGAGCAGTACTTC. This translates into CAINYEQYF.

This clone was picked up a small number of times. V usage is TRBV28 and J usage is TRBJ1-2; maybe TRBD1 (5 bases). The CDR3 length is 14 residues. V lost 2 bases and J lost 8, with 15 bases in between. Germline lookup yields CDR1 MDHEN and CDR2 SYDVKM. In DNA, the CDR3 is TGTGCCAGCAGTTTAAAGGCGGGGCGACGCGGCTACACCTTC. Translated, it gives CASSLKAGRRGYTF.

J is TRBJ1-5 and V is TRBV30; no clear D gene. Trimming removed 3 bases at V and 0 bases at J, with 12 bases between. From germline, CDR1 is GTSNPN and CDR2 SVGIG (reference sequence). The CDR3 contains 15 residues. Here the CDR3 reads CAWSGRIHSNQPQHF. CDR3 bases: TGTGCCTGGAGCGGAAGAATTCATAGCAATCAGCCCCAGCATTTT. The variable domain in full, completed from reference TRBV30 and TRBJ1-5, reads SQTIHQWPATLVQPVGSPLSLECTVEGTSNPNLYWYRQAAGRGLQLLFYSVGIGQISSEVPQNLSASRPQDRQFILSSKKLLLSDSGFYLCAWSGRIHSNQPQHFGDGTRLSIL.

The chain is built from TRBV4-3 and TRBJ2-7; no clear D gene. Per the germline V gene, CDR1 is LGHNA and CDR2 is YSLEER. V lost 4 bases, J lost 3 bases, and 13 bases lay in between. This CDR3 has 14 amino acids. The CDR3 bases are TGCGCCAGCAGCCGAGCCCTCGTCAGCTACGAGCAGTACTTC. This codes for CASSRALVSYEQYF.

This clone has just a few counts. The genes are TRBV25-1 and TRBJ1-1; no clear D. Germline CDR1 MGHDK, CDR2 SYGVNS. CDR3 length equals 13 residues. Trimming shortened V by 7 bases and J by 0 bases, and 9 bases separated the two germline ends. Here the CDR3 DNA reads TGTGCCAGCACGGGCAGATTGAACACTGAAGCTTTCTTT. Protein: CASTGRLNTEAFF.

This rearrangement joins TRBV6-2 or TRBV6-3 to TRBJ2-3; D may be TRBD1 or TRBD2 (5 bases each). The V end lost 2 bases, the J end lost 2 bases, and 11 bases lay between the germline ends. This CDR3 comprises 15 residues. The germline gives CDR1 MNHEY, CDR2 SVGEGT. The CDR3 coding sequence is TGTGCCAGCAGTTACATGGGGACCTCCACAGATACGCAGTATTTT. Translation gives CASSYMGTSTDTQYF.